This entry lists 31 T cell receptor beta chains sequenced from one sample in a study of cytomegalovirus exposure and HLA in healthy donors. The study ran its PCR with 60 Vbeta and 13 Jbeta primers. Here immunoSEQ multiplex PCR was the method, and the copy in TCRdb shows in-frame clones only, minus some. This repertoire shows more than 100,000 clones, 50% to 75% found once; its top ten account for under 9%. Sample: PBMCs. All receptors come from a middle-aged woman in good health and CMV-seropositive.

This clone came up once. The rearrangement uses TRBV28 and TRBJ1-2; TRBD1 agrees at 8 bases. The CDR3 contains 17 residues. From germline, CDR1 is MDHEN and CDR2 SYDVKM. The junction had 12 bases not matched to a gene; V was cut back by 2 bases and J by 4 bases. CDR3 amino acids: CASSLTRPGQAGYGYTF. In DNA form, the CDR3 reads TGTGCCAGCAGTTTAACCCGCCCGGGACAGGCTGGCTATGGCTACACCTTC.

The CDR3 DNA follows: TGTGCCAGCAGTTTAGGCGGGAGGTACTACGAGCAGTACTTC. Residues: CASSLGGRYYEQYF. This rearrangement joins TRBV28 to TRBJ2-7, with 8 bases matching TRBD2. With V trimmed by 2 bases and J by 3 bases, 3 bases remained unmatched. The CDR3 length is 14 residues. In germline, CDR1 is MDHEN, CDR2 SYDVKM. The variable domain in full, with the rest retrieved from reference TRBV28 and TRBJ2-7, is DVKVTQSSRYLVKRTGEKVFLECVQDMDHENMFWYRQDPGLGLRLIYFSYDVKMKEKGDIPEGYSVSREKKERFSLILESASTNQTSMYLCASSLGGRYYEQYFGPGTRLTVT.

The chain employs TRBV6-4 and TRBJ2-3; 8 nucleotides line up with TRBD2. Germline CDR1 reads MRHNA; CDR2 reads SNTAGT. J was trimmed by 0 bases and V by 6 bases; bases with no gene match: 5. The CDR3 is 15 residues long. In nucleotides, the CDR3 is TGTGCCAGCAGGGCCACTAGCGGAAGCACAGATACGCAGTATTTT. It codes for CASRATSGSTDTQYF.

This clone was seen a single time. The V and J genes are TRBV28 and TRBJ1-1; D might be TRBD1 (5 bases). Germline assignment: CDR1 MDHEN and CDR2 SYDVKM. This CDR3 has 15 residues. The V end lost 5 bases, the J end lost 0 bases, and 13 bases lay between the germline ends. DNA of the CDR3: TGTGCCAGCAGTCTCTGGGGCGGATTGAACACTGAAGCTTTCTTT. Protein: CASSLWGGLNTEAFF.

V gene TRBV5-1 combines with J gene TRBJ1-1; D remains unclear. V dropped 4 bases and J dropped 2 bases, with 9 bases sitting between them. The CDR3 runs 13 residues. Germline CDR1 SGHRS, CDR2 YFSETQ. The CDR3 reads CASSPGENTEAFF. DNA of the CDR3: TGCGCCAGCAGCCCGGGAGAAAACACTGAAGCTTTCTTT.

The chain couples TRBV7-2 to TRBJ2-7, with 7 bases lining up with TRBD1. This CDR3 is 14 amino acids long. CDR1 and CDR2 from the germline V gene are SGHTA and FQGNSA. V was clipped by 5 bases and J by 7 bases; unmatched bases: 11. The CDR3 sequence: CASSLPGQWREQYF. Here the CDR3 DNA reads TGTGCCAGCAGCCTCCCGGGACAGTGGCGGGAGCAGTACTTC.

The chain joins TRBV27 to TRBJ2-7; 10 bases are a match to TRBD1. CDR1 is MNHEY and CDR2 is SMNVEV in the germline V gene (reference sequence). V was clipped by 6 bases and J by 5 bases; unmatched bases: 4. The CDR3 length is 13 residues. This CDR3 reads CASSPGQGNEQYF. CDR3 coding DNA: TGTGCCAGCAGCCCGGGACAGGGGAACGAGCAGTACTTC.

CDR3 residues: CASSVTAGGVETQYF. In DNA form, the CDR3 reads TGTGCCAGCAGCGTTACCGCCGGGGGGGTAGAGACCCAGTACTTC. The chain carries TRBV9 and TRBJ2-5; 8 nucleotides match TRBD2. Germline V gene lookup returns CDR1 SGDLS and CDR2 YYNGEE. This CDR3 comprises 15 residues. V was pared by 2 bases and J by 4 bases, with 7 bases of the junction left unmatched.

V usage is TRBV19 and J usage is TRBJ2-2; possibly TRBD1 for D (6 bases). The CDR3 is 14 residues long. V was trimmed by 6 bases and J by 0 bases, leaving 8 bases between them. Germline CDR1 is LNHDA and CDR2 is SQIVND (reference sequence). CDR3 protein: CASRGTTNTGELFF. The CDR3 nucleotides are TGTGCCAGTAGGGGGACAACGAACACCGGGGAGCTGTTTTTT. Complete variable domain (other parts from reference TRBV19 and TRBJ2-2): DGGITQSPKYLFRKEGQNVTLSCEQNLNHDAMYWYRQDPGQGLRLIYYSQIVNDFQKGDIAEGYSVSREKKESFPLTVTSAQKNPTAFYLCASRGTTNTGELFFGEGSRLTVL.

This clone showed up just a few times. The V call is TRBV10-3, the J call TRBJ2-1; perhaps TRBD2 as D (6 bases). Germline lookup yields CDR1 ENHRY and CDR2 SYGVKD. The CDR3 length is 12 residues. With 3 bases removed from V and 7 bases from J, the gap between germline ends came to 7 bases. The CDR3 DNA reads TGTGCCATCAGTGAAGGAGGGAATGAGCAGTTCTTC. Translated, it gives CAISEGGNEQFF.

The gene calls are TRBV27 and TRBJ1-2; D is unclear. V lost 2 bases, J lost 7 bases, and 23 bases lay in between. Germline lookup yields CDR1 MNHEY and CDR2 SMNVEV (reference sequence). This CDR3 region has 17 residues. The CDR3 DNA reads TGTGCCAGCAGTTTAGCCGCCCTCGAGGGAAGCTTGGTTGGCTACACCTTC. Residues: CASSLAALEGSLVGYTF.

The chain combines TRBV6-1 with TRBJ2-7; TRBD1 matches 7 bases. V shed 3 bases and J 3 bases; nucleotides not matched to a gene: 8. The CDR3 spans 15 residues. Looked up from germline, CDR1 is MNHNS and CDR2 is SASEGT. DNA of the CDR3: TGTGCCAGCAGTGAGGACGGTCAGGGGGTCTACGAGCAGTACTTC. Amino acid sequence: CASSEDGQGVYEQYF.

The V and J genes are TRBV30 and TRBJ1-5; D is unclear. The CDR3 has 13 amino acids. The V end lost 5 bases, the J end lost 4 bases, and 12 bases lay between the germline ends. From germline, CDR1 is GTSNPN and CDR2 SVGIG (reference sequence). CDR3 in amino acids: CAWRGPGNQPQHF. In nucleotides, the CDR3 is TGTGCCTGGCGCGGGCCTGGGAATCAGCCCCAGCATTTT.

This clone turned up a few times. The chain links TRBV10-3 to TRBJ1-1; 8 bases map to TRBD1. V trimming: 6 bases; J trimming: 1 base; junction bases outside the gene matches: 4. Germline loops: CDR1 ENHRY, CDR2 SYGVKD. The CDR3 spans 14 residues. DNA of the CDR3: TGTGCCATCAGAGCGGGACAGGAGAACACTGAAGCTTTCTTT. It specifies CAIRAGQENTEAFF.

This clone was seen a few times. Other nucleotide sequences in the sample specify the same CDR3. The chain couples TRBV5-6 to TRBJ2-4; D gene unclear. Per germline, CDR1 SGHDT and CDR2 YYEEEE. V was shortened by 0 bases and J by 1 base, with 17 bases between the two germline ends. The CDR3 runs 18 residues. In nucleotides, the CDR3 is TGTGCCAGCAGCTTGGACTCGTTCGGGTCTTCGGCCAAAAACATTCAGTACTTC. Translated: CASSLDSFGSSAKNIQYF.

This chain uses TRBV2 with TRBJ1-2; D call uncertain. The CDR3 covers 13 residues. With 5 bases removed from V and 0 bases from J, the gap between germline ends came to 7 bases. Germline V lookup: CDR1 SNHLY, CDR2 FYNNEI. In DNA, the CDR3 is TGTGCCAGCAGTTTCACTACTAACTATGGCTACACCTTC. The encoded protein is CASSFTTNYGYTF.

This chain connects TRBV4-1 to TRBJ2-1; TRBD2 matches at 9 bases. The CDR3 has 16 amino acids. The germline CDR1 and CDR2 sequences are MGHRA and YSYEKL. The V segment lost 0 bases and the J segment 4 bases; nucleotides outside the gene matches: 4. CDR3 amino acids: CASSQEASGAYNEQFF. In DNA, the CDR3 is TGCGCCAGCAGCCAAGAAGCTAGCGGGGCTTACAATGAGCAGTTCTTC.

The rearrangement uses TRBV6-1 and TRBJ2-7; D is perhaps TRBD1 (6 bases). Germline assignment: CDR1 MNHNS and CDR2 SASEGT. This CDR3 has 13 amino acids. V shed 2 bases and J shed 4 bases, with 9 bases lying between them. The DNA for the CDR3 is TGTGCCAGCAGTGAATGGGGGCCTTACGAGCAGTACTTC. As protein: CASSEWGPYEQYF.

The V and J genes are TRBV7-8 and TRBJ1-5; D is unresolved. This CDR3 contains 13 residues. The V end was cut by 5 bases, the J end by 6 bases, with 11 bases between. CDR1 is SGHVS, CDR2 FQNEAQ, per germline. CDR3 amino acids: CASSASRSQPQHF. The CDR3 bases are TGTGCCAGCAGCGCAAGCCGGAGTCAGCCCCAGCATTTT.

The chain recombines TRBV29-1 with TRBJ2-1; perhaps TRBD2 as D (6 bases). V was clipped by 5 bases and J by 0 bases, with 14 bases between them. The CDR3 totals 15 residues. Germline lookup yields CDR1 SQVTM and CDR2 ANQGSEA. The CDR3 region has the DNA TGCAGCGTTCCAAGCGGGTGGAGCTCCTACAATGAGCAGTTCTTC. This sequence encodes CSVPSGWSSYNEQFF.

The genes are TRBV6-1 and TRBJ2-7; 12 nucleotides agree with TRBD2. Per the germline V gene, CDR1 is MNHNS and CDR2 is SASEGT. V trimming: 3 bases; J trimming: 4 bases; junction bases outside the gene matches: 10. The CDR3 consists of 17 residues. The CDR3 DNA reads TGTGCCAGCAGTGAGGGGACCCTAGCGGGGGGGCCTTACGAGCAGTACTTC. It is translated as CASSEGTLAGGPYEQYF.

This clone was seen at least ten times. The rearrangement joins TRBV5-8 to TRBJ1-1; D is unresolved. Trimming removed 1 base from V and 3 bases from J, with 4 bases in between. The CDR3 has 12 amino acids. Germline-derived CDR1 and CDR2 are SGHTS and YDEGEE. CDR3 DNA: TGTGCCAGCAGCTTGTCCGACACTGAAGCTTTCTTT. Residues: CASSLSDTEAFF.

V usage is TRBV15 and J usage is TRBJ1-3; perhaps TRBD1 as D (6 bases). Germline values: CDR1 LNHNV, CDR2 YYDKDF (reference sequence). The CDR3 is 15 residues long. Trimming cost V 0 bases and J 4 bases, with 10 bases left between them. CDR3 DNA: TGTGCCACCAGCAGAGAAACAGGGCTAGGAAACACCATATATTTT. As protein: CATSRETGLGNTIYF.

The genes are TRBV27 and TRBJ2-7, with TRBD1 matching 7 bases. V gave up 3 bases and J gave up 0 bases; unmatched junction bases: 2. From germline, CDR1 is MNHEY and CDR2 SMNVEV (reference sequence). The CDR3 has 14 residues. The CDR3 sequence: CASSFWDSSYEQYF. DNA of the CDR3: TGTGCCAGCAGTTTCTGGGACAGCTCCTACGAGCAGTACTTC.

DNA for the CDR3: TGTGCCAGCAGCCCTTTGGGACTCCCCAACAATGAGCAGTTCTTC. This codes for CASSPLGLPNNEQFF. This rearrangement joins TRBV4-2 to TRBJ2-1, with D possibly being TRBD2 (6 bases). This CDR3 comprises 15 residues. Per germline, CDR1 LGHNA and CDR2 YNFKEQ. V was trimmed by 4 bases and J by 5 bases, leaving 15 bases between them.

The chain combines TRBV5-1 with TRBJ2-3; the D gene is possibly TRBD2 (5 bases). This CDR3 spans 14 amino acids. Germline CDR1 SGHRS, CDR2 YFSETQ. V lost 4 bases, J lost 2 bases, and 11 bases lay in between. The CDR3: CASSRAGVTDTQYF. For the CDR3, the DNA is TGCGCCAGCAGCCGTGCCGGGGTCACAGATACGCAGTATTTT.

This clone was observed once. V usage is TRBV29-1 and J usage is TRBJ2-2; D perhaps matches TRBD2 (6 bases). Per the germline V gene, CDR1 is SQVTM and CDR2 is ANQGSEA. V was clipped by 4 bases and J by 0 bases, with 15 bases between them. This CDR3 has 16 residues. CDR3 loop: CSVALGGRSNTGELFF. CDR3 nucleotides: TGCAGCGTTGCCCTCGGAGGGCGATCGAACACCGGGGAGCTGTTTTTT.

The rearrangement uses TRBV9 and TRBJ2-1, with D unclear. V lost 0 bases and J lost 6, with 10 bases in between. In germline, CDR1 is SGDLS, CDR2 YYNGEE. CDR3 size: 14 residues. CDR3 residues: CASSVGVVPNEQFF. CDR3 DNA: TGTGCCAGCAGCGTAGGAGTTGTTCCCAATGAGCAGTTCTTC.

The CDR3, as DNA: TGCAGCGTTCGGCTAGCGGGAGGAGAGACCCAGTACTTC. Its protein is CSVRLAGGETQYF. The chain has TRBV29-1 and TRBJ2-5, with 11 bases identical to TRBD2. CDR1 SQVTM and CDR2 ANQGSEA come from the germline V gene. The junction had 3 bases not matched to a gene; V was cut back by 5 bases and J by 4 bases. The CDR3 runs 13 residues.

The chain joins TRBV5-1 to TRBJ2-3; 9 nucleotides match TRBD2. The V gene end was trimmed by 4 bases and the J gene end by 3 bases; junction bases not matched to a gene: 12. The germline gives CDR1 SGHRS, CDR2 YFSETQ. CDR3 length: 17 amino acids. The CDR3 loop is CASSLPGAGGSTDTQYF. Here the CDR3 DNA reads TGCGCCAGCAGCCTACCCGGGGCGGGGGGGAGTACAGATACGCAGTATTTT.

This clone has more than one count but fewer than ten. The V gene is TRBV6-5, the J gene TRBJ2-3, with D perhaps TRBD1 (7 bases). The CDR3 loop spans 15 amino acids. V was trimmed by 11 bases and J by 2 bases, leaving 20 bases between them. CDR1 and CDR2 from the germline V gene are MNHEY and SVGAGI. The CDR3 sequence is CASQGGAGYTDTQYF. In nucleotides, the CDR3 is TGTGCCTCCCAGGGGGGCGCAGGGTACACAGATACGCAGTATTTT.